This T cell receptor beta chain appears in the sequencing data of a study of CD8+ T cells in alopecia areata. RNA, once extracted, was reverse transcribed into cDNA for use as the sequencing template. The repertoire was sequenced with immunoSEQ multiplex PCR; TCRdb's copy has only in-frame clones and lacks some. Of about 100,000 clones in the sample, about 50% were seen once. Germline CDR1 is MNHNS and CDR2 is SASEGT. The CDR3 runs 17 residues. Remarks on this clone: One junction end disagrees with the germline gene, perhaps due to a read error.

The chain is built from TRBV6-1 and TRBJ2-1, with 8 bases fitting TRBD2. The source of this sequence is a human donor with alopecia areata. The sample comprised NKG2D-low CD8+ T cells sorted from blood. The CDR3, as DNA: TGTGCCAGCAGCGAAGCCAAAGCGGGAGAGGCCTACAATGAGCAGTTCTTC. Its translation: CASSEAKAGEAYNEQFF.